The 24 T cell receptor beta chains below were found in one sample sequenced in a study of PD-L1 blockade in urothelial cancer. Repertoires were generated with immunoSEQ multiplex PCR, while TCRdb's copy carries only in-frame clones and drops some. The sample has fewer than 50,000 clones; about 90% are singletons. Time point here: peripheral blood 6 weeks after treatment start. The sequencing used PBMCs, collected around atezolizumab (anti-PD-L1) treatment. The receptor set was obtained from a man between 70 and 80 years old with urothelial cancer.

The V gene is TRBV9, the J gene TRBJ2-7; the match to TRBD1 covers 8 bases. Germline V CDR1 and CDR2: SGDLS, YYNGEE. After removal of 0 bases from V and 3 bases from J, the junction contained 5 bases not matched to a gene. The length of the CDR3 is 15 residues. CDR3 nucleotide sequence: TGTGCCAGCAGCGTAGCCGGGACAGGAGTCTACGAGCAGTACTTC. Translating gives CASSVAGTGVYEQYF.

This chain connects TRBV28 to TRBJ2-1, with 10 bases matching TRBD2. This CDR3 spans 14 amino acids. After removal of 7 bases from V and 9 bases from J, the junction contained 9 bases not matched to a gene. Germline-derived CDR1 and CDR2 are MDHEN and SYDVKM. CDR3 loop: CASTSSGSPSEQFF. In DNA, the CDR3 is TGTGCCAGCACTTCTAGCGGGAGCCCTAGTGAGCAGTTCTTC.

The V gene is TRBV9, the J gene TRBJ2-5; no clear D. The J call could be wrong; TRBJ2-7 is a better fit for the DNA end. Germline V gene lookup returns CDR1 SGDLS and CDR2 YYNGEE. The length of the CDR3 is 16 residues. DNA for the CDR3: TGTGCCAGCAGCGTAGCTGCAGGTAGTCTAATCAACGAGCAGTACTTC. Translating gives CASSVAAGSLINEQYF.

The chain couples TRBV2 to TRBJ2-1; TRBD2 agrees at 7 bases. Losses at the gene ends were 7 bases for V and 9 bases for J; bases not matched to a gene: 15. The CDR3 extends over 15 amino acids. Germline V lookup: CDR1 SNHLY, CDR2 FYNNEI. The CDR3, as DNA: TGTGCCAGCACCCAGACTAGCCATGGTACCGCTGAGCAGTTCTTC. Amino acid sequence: CASTQTSHGTAEQFF.

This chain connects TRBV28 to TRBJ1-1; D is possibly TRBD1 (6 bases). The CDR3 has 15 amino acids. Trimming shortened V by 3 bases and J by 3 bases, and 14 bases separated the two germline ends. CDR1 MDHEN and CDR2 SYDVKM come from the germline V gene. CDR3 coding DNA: TGTGCCAGCAGTTTGACAGGTCCCAAAGACACTGAAGCTTTCTTT. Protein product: CASSLTGPKDTEAFF. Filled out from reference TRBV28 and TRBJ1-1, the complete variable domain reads DVKVTQSSRYLVKRTGEKVFLECVQDMDHENMFWYRQDPGLGLRLIYFSYDVKMKEKGDIPEGYSVSREKKERFSLILESASTNQTSMYLCASSLTGPKDTEAFFGQGTRLTVV.

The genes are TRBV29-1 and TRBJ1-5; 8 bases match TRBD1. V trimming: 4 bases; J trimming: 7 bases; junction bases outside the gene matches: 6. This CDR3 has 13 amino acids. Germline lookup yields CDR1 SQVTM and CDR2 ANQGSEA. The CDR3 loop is CSVGDRGGQPQHF. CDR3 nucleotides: TGCAGCGTTGGAGACAGGGGTGGGCAGCCCCAGCATTTT.

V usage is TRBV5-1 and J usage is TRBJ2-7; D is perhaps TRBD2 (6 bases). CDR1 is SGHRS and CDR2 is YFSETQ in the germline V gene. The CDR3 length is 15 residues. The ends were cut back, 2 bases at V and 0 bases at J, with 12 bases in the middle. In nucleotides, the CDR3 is TGCGCCAGCAGCTTACGCGGGGACCGCTCCTACGAGCAGTACTTC. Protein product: CASSLRGDRSYEQYF.

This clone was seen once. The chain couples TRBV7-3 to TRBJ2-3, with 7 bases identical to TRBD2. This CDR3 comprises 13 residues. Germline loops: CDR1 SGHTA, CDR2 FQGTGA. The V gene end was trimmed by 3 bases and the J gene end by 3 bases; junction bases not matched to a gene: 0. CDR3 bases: TGTGCCAGCAGCTTGCGGGAGACAGATACGCAGTATTTT. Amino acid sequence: CASSLRETDTQYF.

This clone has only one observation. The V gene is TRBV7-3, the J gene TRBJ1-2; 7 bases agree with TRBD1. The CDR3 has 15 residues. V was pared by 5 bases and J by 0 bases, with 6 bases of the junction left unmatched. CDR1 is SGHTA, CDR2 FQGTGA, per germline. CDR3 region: CASSPQTGSNYGYTF. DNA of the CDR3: TGTGCCAGCAGCCCACAGACAGGGTCTAACTATGGCTACACCTTC.

CDR3 amino acids: CASSYPGLAGGETQYF. CDR3 DNA: TGCGCCAGCAGCTACCCCGGACTAGCGGGAGGAGAGACCCAGTACTTC. This rearrangement joins TRBV5-1 to TRBJ2-5, with 14 nucleotides matching TRBD2. V shed 3 bases and J 4 bases; nucleotides not matched to a gene: 5. CDR3 length: 16 residues. Germline V lookup: CDR1 SGHRS, CDR2 YFSETQ. The full variable domain, its missing parts supplied by reference TRBV5-1 and TRBJ2-5, is KAGVTQTPRYLIKTRGQQVTLSCSPISGHRSVSWYQQTPGQGLQFLFEYFSETQRNKGNFPGRFSGRQFSNSRSEMNVSTLELGDSALYLCASSYPGLAGGETQYFGPGTRLLVL.

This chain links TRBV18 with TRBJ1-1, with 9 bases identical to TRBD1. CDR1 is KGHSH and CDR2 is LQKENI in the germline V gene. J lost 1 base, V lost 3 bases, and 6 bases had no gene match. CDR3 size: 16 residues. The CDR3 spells CASSPLRGQGNTEAFF. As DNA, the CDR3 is TGTGCCAGCTCACCCCTTCGGGGACAGGGGAACACTGAAGCTTTCTTT.

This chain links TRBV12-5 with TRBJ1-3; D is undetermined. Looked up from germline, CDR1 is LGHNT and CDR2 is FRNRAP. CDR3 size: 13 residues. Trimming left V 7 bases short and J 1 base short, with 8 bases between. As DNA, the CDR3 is TGTGCTAGTGCGAGAGGATCTGGAAACACCATATATTTT. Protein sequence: CASARGSGNTIYF.

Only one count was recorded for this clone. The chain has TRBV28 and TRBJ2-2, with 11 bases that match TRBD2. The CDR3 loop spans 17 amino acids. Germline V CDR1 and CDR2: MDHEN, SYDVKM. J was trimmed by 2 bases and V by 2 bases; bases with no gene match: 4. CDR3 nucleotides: TGTGCCAGCAGTTTACCCGGGACTAGCGGCAACACCGGGGAGCTGTTTTTT. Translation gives CASSLPGTSGNTGELFF.

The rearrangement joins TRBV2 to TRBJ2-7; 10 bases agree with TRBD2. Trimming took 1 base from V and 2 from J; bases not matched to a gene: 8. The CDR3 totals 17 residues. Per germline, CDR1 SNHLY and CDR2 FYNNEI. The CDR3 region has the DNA TGTGCCAGCAGTGAAGAAGTTCGGCTAGCGGGAGCCTACGAGCAGTACTTC. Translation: CASSEEVRLAGAYEQYF. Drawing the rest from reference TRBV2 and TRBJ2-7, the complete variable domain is EPEVTQTPSHQVTQMGQEVILRCVPISNHLYFYWYRQILGQKVEFLVSFYNNEISEKSEIFDDQFSVERPDGSNFTLKIRSTKLEDSAMYFCASSEEVRLAGAYEQYFGPGTRLTVT.

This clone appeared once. The CDR3 protein is CASSVGLAGAHEQFF. The CDR3 bases are TGTGCCAGCAGCGTAGGGCTAGCGGGAGCGCATGAGCAGTTCTTC. This chain links TRBV9 with TRBJ2-1, with 10 nucleotides matching TRBD2. CDR3 length equals 15 residues. V was pared by 0 bases and J by 8 bases, with 5 bases of the junction left unmatched. The germline CDR1 and CDR2 sequences are SGDLS and YYNGEE. Full variable domain (outside the CDR3, taken from reference TRBV9 and TRBJ2-1): DSGVTQTPKHLITATGQRVTLRCSPRSGDLSVYWYQQSLDQGLQFLIQYYNGEERAKGNILERFSAQQFPDLHSELNLSSLELGDSALYFCASSVGLAGAHEQFFGPGTRLTVL.

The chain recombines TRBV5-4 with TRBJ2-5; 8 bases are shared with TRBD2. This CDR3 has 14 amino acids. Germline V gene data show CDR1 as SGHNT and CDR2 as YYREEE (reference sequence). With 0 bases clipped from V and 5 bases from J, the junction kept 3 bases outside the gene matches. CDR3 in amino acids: CASSLAPGGETQYF. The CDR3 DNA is TGTGCCAGCAGCTTGGCCCCGGGGGGGGAGACCCAGTACTTC.

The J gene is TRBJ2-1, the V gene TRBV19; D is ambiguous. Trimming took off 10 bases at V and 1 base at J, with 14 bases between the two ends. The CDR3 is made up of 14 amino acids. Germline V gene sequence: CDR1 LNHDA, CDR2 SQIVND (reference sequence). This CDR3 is CATHPGGSYNEQFF. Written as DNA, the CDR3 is TGTGCCACTCACCCGGGTGGGTCCTACAATGAGCAGTTCTTC.

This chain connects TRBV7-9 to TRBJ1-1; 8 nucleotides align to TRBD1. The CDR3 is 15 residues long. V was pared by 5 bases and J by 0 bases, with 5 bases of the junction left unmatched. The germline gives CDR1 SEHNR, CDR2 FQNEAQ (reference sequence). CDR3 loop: CASSARQGMNTEAFF. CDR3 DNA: TGTGCCAGCAGCGCCCGACAGGGGATGAACACTGAAGCTTTCTTT.

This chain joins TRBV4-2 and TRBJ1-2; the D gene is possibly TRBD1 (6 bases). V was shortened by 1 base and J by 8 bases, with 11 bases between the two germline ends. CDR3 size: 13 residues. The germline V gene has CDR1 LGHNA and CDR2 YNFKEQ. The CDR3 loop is CASSQGSGEGYTF. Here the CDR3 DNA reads TGTGCCAGCAGCCAAGGTTCAGGGGAGGGCTACACCTTC.

CDR3 bases: TGTGCCAGCAGCTTGGGACAGCTGGATGGCTACACCTTC. Amino acid sequence: CASSLGQLDGYTF. The chain combines TRBV7-8 with TRBJ1-2, with 7 bases that match TRBD1. Germline assignment: CDR1 SGHVS and CDR2 FQNEAQ. CDR3 size: 13 residues. Trimming removed 3 bases from V and 6 bases from J; junction bases left unmatched: 4.

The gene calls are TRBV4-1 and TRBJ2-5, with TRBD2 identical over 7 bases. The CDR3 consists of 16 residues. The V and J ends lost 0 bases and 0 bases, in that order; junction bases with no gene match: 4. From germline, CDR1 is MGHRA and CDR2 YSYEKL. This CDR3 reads CASSQDFGTNQETQYF. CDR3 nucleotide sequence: TGCGCCAGCAGCCAAGATTTCGGGACTAACCAAGAGACCCAGTACTTC.

The CDR3, as DNA: TGTGCCAGCTCAACCAGGGACAGGGTGGAAAACACCATATATTTT. Encoded protein: CASSTRDRVENTIYF. This chain uses TRBV18 with TRBJ1-3, with TRBD1 matching 9 bases. Trimming removed 5 bases from V and 6 bases from J; junction bases left unmatched: 8. This CDR3 contains 15 residues. Germline V gives CDR1 KGHSH, CDR2 LQKENI.

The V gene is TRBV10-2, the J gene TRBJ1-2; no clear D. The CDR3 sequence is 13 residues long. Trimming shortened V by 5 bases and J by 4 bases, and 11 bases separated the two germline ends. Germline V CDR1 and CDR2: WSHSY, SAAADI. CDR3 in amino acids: CASSSGTTYGYTF. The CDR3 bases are TGCGCCAGCAGTTCAGGCACCACCTATGGCTACACCTTC.

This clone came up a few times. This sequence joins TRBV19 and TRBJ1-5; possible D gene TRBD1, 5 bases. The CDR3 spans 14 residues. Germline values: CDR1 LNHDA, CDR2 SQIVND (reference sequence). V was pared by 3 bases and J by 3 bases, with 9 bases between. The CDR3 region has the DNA TGTGCCAGTAGTATTCGACAGTCCAATCAGCCCCAGCATTTT. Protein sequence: CASSIRQSNQPQHF.